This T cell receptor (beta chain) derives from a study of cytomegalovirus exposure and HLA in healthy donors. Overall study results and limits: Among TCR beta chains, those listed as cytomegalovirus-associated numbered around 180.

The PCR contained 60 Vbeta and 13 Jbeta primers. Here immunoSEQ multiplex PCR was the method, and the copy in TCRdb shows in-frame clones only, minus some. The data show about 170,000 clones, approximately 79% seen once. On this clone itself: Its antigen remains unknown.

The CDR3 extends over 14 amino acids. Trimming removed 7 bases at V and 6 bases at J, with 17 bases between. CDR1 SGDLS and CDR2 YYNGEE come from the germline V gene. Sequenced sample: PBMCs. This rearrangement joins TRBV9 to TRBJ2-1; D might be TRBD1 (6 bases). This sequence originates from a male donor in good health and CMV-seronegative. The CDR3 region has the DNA TGTGCCAGCGGCACAGGGAACCCCACCAATGAGCAGTTCTTC. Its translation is CASGTGNPTNEQFF.